Listed below are T cell receptor beta chains from one sample, sequenced in a study of blood T cell repertoires in COVID-19. The table came from immunoSEQ multiplex PCR; TCRdb's copy has only in-frame clones and leaves some out. Found here are approximately 500,000 clones, approximately 90% of them singletons; the top ten hold approximately 1.8%. The sequencing sample was made of PBMCs or T cells enriched from blood (not recorded which). These receptors originate from a middle-aged woman who had recovered from COVID-19. Each CDR3 is given with its conserved first and last residue. Each record gives: D gene, CDR3 length, J gene, V gene, clone size, CDR3 DNA, CDR3 protein. D genes are given only for firm matches. The size entry is marked missing in some rows and otherwise reads once, few, many or a size class.

NA | 16 | TRBJ1-4 | TRBV9 | NA | TGTGCCAGCAGCCCCGGTCTAACAACAGTGCCTGAAAAACTGTTTTTT | CASSPGLTTVPEKLFF
TRBD2 | 15 | TRBJ2-5 | TRBV11-2 | NA | TGTGCCAGCAGCTTGTCAAGCGGGGGCCAAGAGACCCAGTACTTC | CASSLSSGGQETQYF
NA | 14 | TRBJ2-7 | TRBV6-5 | once | TGTGCCAGCAGACCCATGACTAGTGCCTACGAGCAGTACTTC | CASRPMTSAYEQYF
TRBD2 | 16 | TRBJ2-3 | TRBV5-1 | NA | TGCGCCAGCAGCTTACCCTGGCGGGAGGTTTCAGATACGCAGTATTTT | CASSLPWREVSDTQYF
NA | 11 | TRBJ1-1 | TRBV10-2 | NA | TGCGCCAGCAGGGAGACAGGAGATGCTTTCTTT | CASRETGDAFF
TRBD1 | 15 | TRBJ1-1 | TRBV19 | NA | TGTGCCAGTAGTCCCCGGACAGGGGAAGGCACTGAAGCTTTCTTT | CASSPRTGEGTEAFF
TRBD1 | 13 | TRBJ1-2 | TRBV24-1 | NA | TGTGCCACTACTATGGGGGACAGGGAGGACTACACCTTC | CATTMGDREDYTF
TRBD2 | 15 | TRBJ2-1 | TRBV9 | NA | TGTGCCAGCAGCGGCGGACTAGCGGTTTACAATGAGCAGTTCTTC | CASSGGLAVYNEQFF
TRBD1 | 14 | TRBJ1-2 | TRBV4-3 | NA | TGCGCCAGCAGGCAAGCACAGGGGGTTTATGGCTACACCTTC | CASRQAQGVYGYTF
TRBD1 | 17 | TRBJ2-7 | TRBV11-2 | NA | TGTGCCAGCAGCCTCGGCCGTATCCGGGACAGGGATTACGAGCAGTACTTC | CASSLGRIRDRDYEQYF
TRBD2 | 16 | TRBJ2-5 | TRBV24-1 | NA | TGTGCCACCAGTGATGGGACCCTAGCGGGAGGAGAGACCCAGTACTTC | CATSDGTLAGGETQYF
NA | 13 | TRBJ1-3 | TRBV19 | NA | TGTGCCAGTAGTAAGTACAACGGAAACACCATATATTTT | CASSKYNGNTIYF
NA | 18 | TRBJ2-7 | TRBV7-8 | NA | TGTGCCAGCAGCTTAGGTCGTTTTGGCGGGGATAGCTCCTACGAGCAGTACTTC | CASSLGRFGGDSSYEQYF
NA | 14 | TRBJ2-3 | TRBV5-1 | once | TGCGCCAGCAGCTTGGGGACGACAGCAGATACGCAGTATTTT | CASSLGTTADTQYF
NA | 13 | TRBJ1-1 | TRBV7-6 | NA | TGTGCCAGCAGAAAACATATATCCACTGAAGCTTTCTTT | CASRKHISTEAFF
NA | 13 | TRBJ1-2 | TRBV5-1 | NA | TGCGCCAGCAGCTTGGCCGGACTCTATGGCTACACCTTC | CASSLAGLYGYTF
NA | 19 | TRBJ2-7 | TRBV4-2 | NA | TGTGCCAGCAGCCAAGATCTAGCGTCGTCCGAATCGGGGGAGTACGAGCAGTACTTC | CASSQDLASSESGEYEQYF
TRBD1 | 14 | TRBJ1-1 | TRBV11-3 | NA | TGTGCCAGCAGCCGGGGACAGTCGAACACTGAAGCTTTCTTT | CASSRGQSNTEAFF
TRBD1 | 16 | TRBJ1-1 | TRBV5-1 | NA | TGCGCCAGCAGCTTGGGGGGGACAGGGGACTCCCGTGAAGCTTTCTTT | CASSLGGTGDSREAFF
NA | 15 | TRBJ2-3 | TRBV24-1 | NA | TGTGCCACCAGTGATTCTCCGACAGACACAGATACGCAGTATTTT | CATSDSPTDTDTQYF
NA | 15 | TRBJ2-1 | TRBV5-1 | once | TGCGCCAGCAGCTTCCGGGAAGATAACTACAATGAGCAGTTCTTC | CASSFREDNYNEQFF
NA | 15 | TRBJ2-6 | TRBV7-8 | NA | TGTGCCAGCAGCATTCGGGAGTCTGGGGCCAACGTCCTGACTTTC | CASSIRESGANVLTF
NA | 13 | TRBJ1-2 | TRBV7-2 | once | TGTGCCAGCAGCTTAGTAGGGAGGGACGGCTACACCTTC | CASSLVGRDGYTF
TRBD1 | 14 | TRBJ1-2 | TRBV7-2 | NA | TGTGCCAGCAGCTTCCCCGGGACAGTCTATGGCTACACCTTC | CASSFPGTVYGYTF
TRBD1 | 14 | TRBJ2-7 | TRBV2 | few | TGTGCCAGCAGTCCGACAGGGTGGCCCTACGAGCAGTACTTC | CASSPTGWPYEQYF
TRBD1 | 14 | TRBJ1-6 | TRBV5-1 | many | TGCGCCAGCGGAGACGGGACAGGGTTTTCACCCCTCCACTTT | CASGDGTGFSPLHF
NA | 11 | TRBJ1-1 | TRBV29-1 | NA | TGCAGCGTTGACAGGAACACTGAAGCTTTCTTT | CSVDRNTEAFF